This T cell receptor (beta chain) was identified in a study of blood T cell repertoires in COVID-19. Study as a whole: Italy, Spain and the United States were the sources of the convalescent and acute COVID-19 samples. In each case, the material was cDNA or gDNA derived from T cells, B-cell-depleted T cells, or PBMCs.

V gave up 0 bases and J gave up 2 bases; unmatched junction bases: 10. In germline, CDR1 is GTSNPN, CDR2 SVGIG (reference sequence). CDR3 size: 18 residues. Authors' processing steps: Reference gene primer amplification yielded estimated nucleated cell counts. Assay used: immunoSEQ multiplex PCR; TCRdb lists only in-frame clones, some missing. V, J and clone size are those of that table, while D and trimming were read from the DNA. The repertoire has about 220,000 clones, more than 65% of them found once; the top ten carry 2% to 2.5%. Source material: peripheral blood. The TCR sequence derives from an older woman with acute or convalescent COVID-19. The chain links TRBV30 to TRBJ1-5; TRBD1 matches 10 bases. The CDR3 protein is CAWSVADRGLWGNQPQHF. CDR3 sequence (DNA): TGTGCCTGGAGTGTAGCCGACAGGGGGCTTTGGGGCAATCAGCCCCAGCATTTT.